This TCR beta chain was documented in a study of graft-versus-host responses after intestinal transplantation. Germline V gene lookup returns CDR1 MNHEY and CDR2 SVGAGI. V shed 4 bases, J shed 7 bases, and the junction held 10 bases outside the gene matches. The CDR3 consists of 15 residues. Sequenced by immunoSEQ multiplex PCR; TCRdb stores in-frame clones only, minus some. The table has about 40,000 clones, 91% seen once. The chain employs TRBV6-5 and TRBJ1-5; 7 positions match TRBD1. Sequences were derived from PBMCs, sampled approximately 300 days after intestinal transplant. The receptor's source is a human patient who received an intestinal transplant, so some T cells may come from the graft donor. The CDR3 protein is CASSLYRDRDQPQHF. The CDR3 DNA follows: TGTGCCAGCAGTTTATACCGGGACAGAGACCAGCCCCAGCATTTT.